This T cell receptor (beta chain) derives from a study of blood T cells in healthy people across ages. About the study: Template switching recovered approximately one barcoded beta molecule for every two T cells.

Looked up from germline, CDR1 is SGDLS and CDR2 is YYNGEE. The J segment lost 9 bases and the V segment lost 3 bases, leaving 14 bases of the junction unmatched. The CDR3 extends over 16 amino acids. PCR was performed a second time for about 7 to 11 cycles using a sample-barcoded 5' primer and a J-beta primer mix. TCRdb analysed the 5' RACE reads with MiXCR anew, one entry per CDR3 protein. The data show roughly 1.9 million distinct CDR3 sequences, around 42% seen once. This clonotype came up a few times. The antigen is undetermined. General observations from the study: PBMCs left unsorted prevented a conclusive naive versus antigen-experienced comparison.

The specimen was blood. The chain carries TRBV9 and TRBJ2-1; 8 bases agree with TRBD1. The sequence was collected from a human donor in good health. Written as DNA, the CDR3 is TGTGCCAGCAGCGCGCCCGGGACAGGATTGTCGGGTGAGCAGTTCTTC. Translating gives CASSAPGTGLSGEQFF.